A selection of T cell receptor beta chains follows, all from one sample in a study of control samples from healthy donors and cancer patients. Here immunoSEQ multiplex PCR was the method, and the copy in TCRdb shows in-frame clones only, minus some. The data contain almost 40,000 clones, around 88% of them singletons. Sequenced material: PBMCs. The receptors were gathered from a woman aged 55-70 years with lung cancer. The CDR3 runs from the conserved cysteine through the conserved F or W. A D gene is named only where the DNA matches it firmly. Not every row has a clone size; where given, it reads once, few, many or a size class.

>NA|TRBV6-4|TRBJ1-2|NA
TGTGCCAGCAGTGAGGGGACAAACTATGGCTACACCTTC
CASSEGTNYGYTF
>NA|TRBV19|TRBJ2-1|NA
TGTGCCAGTAGGGAGGGGAACTCCTACAATGAGCAGTTCTTC
CASREGNSYNEQFF
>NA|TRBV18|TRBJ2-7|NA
TGTGCCAGCTCACGCCCCGGGGACGAGCAGTACTTC
CASSRPGDEQYF
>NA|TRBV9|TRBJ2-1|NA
TGTGCCAGCAGCGTCCGCGGGGACTCCTACAATGAGCAGTTCTTC
CASSVRGDSYNEQFF
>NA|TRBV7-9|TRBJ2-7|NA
TGTGCCAGCAGCTTAGCCGGGGGGCCTCGGGAGCAGTACTTC
CASSLAGGPREQYF
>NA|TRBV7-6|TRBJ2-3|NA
TGTGCCAGCAGCTCCAGGGGAGTAACAGATACGCAGTATTTT
CASSSRGVTDTQYF
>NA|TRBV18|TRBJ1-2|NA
TGTGCCAGCTCATCACAGGAGTCTAACTATGGCTACACCTTC
CASSSQESNYGYTF
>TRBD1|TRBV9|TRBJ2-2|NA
TGTGCCAGCAGCGCGATCCGGACAGGGGAGAACACCGGGGAGCTGTTTTTT
CASSAIRTGENTGELFF
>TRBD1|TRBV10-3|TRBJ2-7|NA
TGTGCCATCAGTGAGGCGGACAGGGGGCAAGGAGAGCAGTACTTC
CAISEADRGQGEQYF
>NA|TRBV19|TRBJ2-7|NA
TGTGCCAGTACCCAGGGGCACGAGCAGTACTTC
CASTQGHEQYF
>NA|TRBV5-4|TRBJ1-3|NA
TGTGCCAGCAGCATTGACAGTGGAAACACCATATATTTT
CASSIDSGNTIYF
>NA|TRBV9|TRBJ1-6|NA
TGTGCCAGCAGCGTAGGGCCGAAGGATTCACCCCTCCACTTT
CASSVGPKDSPLHF
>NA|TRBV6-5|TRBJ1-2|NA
TGTGCCAGCAGTTACGATGGGGGAAATGGCTATGGCTACACCTTC
CASSYDGGNGYGYTF
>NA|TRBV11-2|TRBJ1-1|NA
TGTGCCAGCAGCCTGGACCCGAGCACTGAAGCTTTCTTT
CASSLDPSTEAFF
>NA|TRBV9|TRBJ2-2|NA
TGTGCCAGCAGCGCGCAGGGGACCGGGGAGCTGTTTTTT
CASSAQGTGELFF
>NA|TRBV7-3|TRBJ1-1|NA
TGTGCCAGCAGCTTAGACGGAGGAACCTTGGTTAGGGAAGCTTTCTTT
CASSLDGGTLVREAFF
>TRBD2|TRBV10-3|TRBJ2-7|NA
TGTGCCATCAGGCCTAGCGGGCCGTCCTACGAGCAGTACTTC
CAIRPSGPSYEQYF
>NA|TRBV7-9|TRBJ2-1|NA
TGTGCCAGCAGCTTATTTAAGGCGGCAGGGTATGACGATGAGCAGTTCTTC
CASSLFKAAGYDDEQFF
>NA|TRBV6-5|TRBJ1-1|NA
TGTGCCAGCAGCCCCCCGGCGGGCCTCGGCACTGAAGCTTTCTTT
CASSPPAGLGTEAFF
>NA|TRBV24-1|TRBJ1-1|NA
TGTGCCACCAGTGATCTCTACACTGAAGCTTTCTTT
CATSDLYTEAFF
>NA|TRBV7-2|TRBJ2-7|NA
TGTGCCAGCAGCACCCAGAAGGGATCCTACGAGCAGTACTTC
CASSTQKGSYEQYF
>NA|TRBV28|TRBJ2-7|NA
TGTGCCAGCAGTTCCACCGCGGACGGACCCTACGAGCAGTACTTC
CASSSTADGPYEQYF
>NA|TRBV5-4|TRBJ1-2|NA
TGTGCCAGCAGCTTGGGGGCGGCATTCGCTAACTATGGCTACACCTTC
CASSLGAAFANYGYTF
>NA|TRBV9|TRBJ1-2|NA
TGTGCCAGCAGCGTAGGGGATGCCTATGGCTACACCTTC
CASSVGDAYGYTF
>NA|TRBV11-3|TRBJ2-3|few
TGTGCCAGCAGCTTAGGAGGGGGCACAGATACGCAGTATTTT
CASSLGGGTDTQYF
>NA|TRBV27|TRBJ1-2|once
TGTGCCAGCAGTGGCGGGCTCCTCCAGGGCTACACCTTC
CASSGGLLQGYTF
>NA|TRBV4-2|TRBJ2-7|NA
TGTGCCAGCAGCCAAGACGACACGTTGGGGGAGCAGTACTTC
CASSQDDTLGEQYF
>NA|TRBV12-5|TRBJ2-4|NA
TGTGCTAGTGCTCCCGAGGGGGAGGTTGACATTCAGTACTTC
CASAPEGEVDIQYF
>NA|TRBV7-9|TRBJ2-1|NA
TGTGCCAGCAGCCCCCCCGGGGCGCCTAACAATGAGCAGTTCTTC
CASSPPGAPNNEQFF
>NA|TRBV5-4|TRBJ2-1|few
TGTGCCAGCAGCGACGTGGGAGGAAGAGACAATGAGCAGTTCTTC
CASSDVGGRDNEQFF
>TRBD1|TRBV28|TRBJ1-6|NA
TGTGCCACCAGGGGGTATTCACCCCTCCACTTT
CATRGYSPLHF
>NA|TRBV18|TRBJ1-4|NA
TGTGCCAGCTCACCACCGACGTCAGAAAAACTGTTTTTT
CASSPPTSEKLFF
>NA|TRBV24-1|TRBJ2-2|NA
TGTGCCACCAGTGACACCGACAGCACGAACACCGGGGAGCTGTTTTTT
CATSDTDSTNTGELFF
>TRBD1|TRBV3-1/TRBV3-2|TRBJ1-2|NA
TGTGCCAGCAGCCCTTGGGACAGACTTAACTATGGCTACACCTTC
CASSPWDRLNYGYTF
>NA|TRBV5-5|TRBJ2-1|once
TGTGCCAGCAACACTGACTACCCCTACAATGAGCAGTTCTTC
CASNTDYPYNEQFF
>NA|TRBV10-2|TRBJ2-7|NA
TGCGCCAGCAGCGGGCCCTACGAGCAGTACTTC
CASSGPYEQYF
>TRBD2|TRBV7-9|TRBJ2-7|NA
TGTGCCAGCAGCTTAGACGGGAGGGCTTTCGAGCAGTACTTC
CASSLDGRAFEQYF
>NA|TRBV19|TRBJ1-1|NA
TGTGCCAGTAGTATAAGCCCAGCCCTGGTCTTT
CASSISPALVF
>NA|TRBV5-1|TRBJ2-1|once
TGCGCCAGCAGCTTGGCCAAGGGCAATGAGCAGTTCTTC
CASSLAKGNEQFF
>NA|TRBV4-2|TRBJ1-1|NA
TGTGCCAGCAGCCAAGAGGTCCTCACTGAAGCTTTCTTT
CASSQEVLTEAFF
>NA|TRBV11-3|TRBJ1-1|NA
TGTGCCAGCAGCCGAGGGGGGACGAACACTGAAGCTTTCTTT
CASSRGGTNTEAFF
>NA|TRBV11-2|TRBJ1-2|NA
TGTGCCAGCAGCACCCCAGGGGATATCTGGGGTGGCTACACCTTC
CASSTPGDIWGGYTF
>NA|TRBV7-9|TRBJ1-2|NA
TGTGCCAGCGGAGGCCGCCGAGCGCAGGATGGCTACACCTTC
CASGGRRAQDGYTF
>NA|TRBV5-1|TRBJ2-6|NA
TGCGCCAGCAGGTTGGAACGATCTGGGGCCAACGTCCTGACTTTC
CASRLERSGANVLTF
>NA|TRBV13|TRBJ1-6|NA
TGTGCCAGCCGGACCCCAGGCGTACCCCTCCACTTT
CASRTPGVPLHF
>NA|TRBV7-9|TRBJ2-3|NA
TGTGCCAGCAGCTTATCGCCCACAGATACGCAGTATTTT
CASSLSPTDTQYF
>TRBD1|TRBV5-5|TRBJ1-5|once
TGTGCCAGCAGATTGGGACAGCGCAATCAGCCCCAGCATTTT
CASRLGQRNQPQHF
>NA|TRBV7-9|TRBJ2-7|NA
TGTGCCAGCAGCCCAGATGGGTACTCCTACGAGCAGTACTTC
CASSPDGYSYEQYF
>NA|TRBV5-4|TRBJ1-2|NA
TGTGCCAGCAGCTTGGCCGGGAGGGATGGCTACACCTTC
CASSLAGRDGYTF
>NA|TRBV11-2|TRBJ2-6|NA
TGTGCCAGCAGCGCCCCCTTCCGGGCCAACGTCCTGACTTTC
CASSAPFRANVLTF